The 17 T cell receptor beta chains in this list originate from one sample, sequenced in a study of long-term antiretroviral therapy in people with HIV. Version v3.0 of the immunoSEQ assay ran at survey level. Assay used: immunoSEQ multiplex PCR; TCRdb lists only in-frame clones, some missing. Of under 45,000 clones in the sample, roughly 90% were seen once. The sequences come from unsorted PBMCs, collected 1.2 years after starting antiretroviral therapy. The receptors were sampled from a woman in her 50s with HIV.

V gene TRBV4-2 combines with J gene TRBJ2-1; 15 positions match TRBD2. The V segment lost 3 bases and the J segment 0 bases; nucleotides outside the gene matches: 3. The CDR3 extends over 18 amino acids. The germline gives CDR1 LGHNA, CDR2 YNFKEQ. The CDR3 region is CASSHGLAGGISYNEQFF. The CDR3 region has the DNA TGTGCCAGCAGCCACGGACTAGCGGGGGGGATCTCCTACAATGAGCAGTTCTTC.

The chain is built from TRBV5-6 and TRBJ1-3, with D possibly TRBD1 on 6 matching bases. Germline values: CDR1 SGHDT, CDR2 YYEEEE. V lost 3 bases, J lost 0 bases, and 10 bases lay in between. CDR3 length: 15 residues. CDR3 bases: TGTGCCAGCAGCTGGACAGAAAGCTCTGGAAACACCATATATTTT. Protein sequence: CASSWTESSGNTIYF.

This chain connects TRBV6-6 to TRBJ2-1; a possible D gene is TRBD2 (5 bases). Germline V gene lookup returns CDR1 MNHNY and CDR2 SVGAGI (reference sequence). V was clipped by 6 bases and J by 5 bases, with 14 bases between them. The CDR3 is 14 residues long. The CDR3 DNA reads as TGTGCCAGCAGAGGACTTAACACTAACAATGAGCAGTTCTTC. Protein: CASRGLNTNNEQFF.

The rearrangement links TRBV6-1 to TRBJ1-2; no clear D gene. Germline-derived CDR1 and CDR2 are MNHNS and SASEGT. There are 14 residues in the CDR3. Trimming shortened V by 6 bases and J by 5 bases, and 16 bases separated the two germline ends. CDR3 residues: CASSPTPRDYGYTF. The DNA of the CDR3 is TGTGCCAGCAGCCCAACTCCAAGGGATTATGGCTACACCTTC.

In the case of this clone: Mismatch with germline at one junction end may stem from a read error. The V call is TRBV7-7, the J call TRBJ2-5, with 13 bases fitting TRBD2. Germline assignment: CDR1 SSHAT and CDR2 FNYEAQ (reference sequence). This CDR3 spans 15 amino acids. CDR3 loop: CASSPPGLAGLTQYF. The CDR3 DNA sequence: TGTGCTAGCAGCCCACCGGGACTAGCGGGGTTGACCCAGTACTTC.

J is TRBJ1-6 and V is TRBV4-1; 9 bases line up with TRBD1. The CDR3 is 15 amino acids. Germline V lookup: CDR1 MGHRA, CDR2 YSYEKL. With 2 bases clipped from V and 10 bases from J, the junction kept 6 bases outside the gene matches. The CDR3 is CASSQTGTGPSPLHF. The CDR3 DNA is TGCGCCAGCAGCCAAACCGGGACAGGGCCATCACCCCTCCACTTT.

The chain combines TRBV5-1 with TRBJ2-7, with a tentative D call TRBD2 (6 bases). V lost 0 bases and J lost 0, with 10 bases in between. From germline, CDR1 is SGHRS and CDR2 YFSETQ. The CDR3 has 15 amino acids. The CDR3 here is CASSLGVGSSYEQYF. CDR3 bases: TGCGCCAGCAGCTTGGGAGTCGGGAGCTCCTACGAGCAGTACTTC.

The chain couples TRBV27 to TRBJ1-2, with a tentative D call TRBD1 (6 bases). The germline V gene has CDR1 MNHEY and CDR2 SMNVEV (reference sequence). V shed 6 bases and J shed 8 bases, with 19 bases lying between them. The length of the CDR3 is 14 residues. The CDR3 is CASRPRGASEGYTF. The CDR3 DNA sequence: TGTGCCAGCAGGCCTCGGGGGGCTTCTGAGGGCTACACCTTC.

The chain recombines TRBV5-4 with TRBJ1-1; D may be TRBD1 (5 bases). This CDR3 has 12 residues. V dropped 4 bases and J dropped 4 bases, with 8 bases sitting between them. The germline V gene has CDR1 SGHNT and CDR2 YYREEE (reference sequence). CDR3 loop: CASSPRGTEAFF. CDR3 coding DNA: TGTGCCAGCAGCCCTAGGGGCACTGAAGCTTTCTTT.

This rearrangement joins TRBV27 to TRBJ2-7, with D perhaps TRBD1 (6 bases). CDR3 length equals 13 residues. Per germline, CDR1 MNHEY and CDR2 SMNVEV (reference sequence). The germline V and J ends were trimmed by 5 bases and 8 bases, with 16 bases remaining between them. The CDR3 spells CASSPPQGTKQYF. The CDR3 nucleotides are TGTGCCAGCAGTCCCCCACAGGGTACAAAGCAGTACTTC.

The table lists this clone with a count of one. This chain links TRBV6-6 with TRBJ1-5; 8 bases align to TRBD1. The CDR3 contains 15 residues. After removal of 4 bases from V and 2 bases from J, the junction contained 4 bases not matched to a gene. Germline values: CDR1 MNHNY, CDR2 SVGAGI (reference sequence). The CDR3 region has the DNA TGTGCCAGCAGTTTAGACAGGGGTCGCAATCAGCCCCAGCATTTT. Translation gives CASSLDRGRNQPQHF.

This clone was recorded once. The V call is TRBV6-1, the J call TRBJ1-2, with 9 bases lining up with TRBD1. CDR3 length: 15 residues. Germline values: CDR1 MNHNS, CDR2 SASEGT. With 6 bases clipped from V and 4 bases from J, the junction kept 9 bases outside the gene matches. CDR3 region: CASSGTGGGGYGYTF. In DNA, the CDR3 is TGTGCCAGCAGCGGCACAGGGGGCGGTGGCTATGGCTACACCTTC.

The J gene is TRBJ1-1, the V gene TRBV14; 7 bases fit TRBD1. This CDR3 spans 18 amino acids. Germline CDR1 is SGHDN and CDR2 is FVKESK. Losses at the gene ends were 0 bases for V and 0 bases for J; bases not matched to a gene: 10. The CDR3 loop is CASSQDSGTDFMNTEAFF. The DNA of the CDR3 is TGTGCCAGCAGCCAAGATTCGGGGACAGATTTCATGAACACTGAAGCTTTCTTT. Full variable domain (missing parts from reference TRBV14 and TRBJ1-1): EAGVTQFPSHSVIEKGQTVTLRCDPISGHDNLYWYRRVMGKEIKFLLHFVKESKQDESGMPNNRFLAERTGGTYSTLKVQPAELEDSGVYFCASSQDSGTDFMNTEAFFGQGTRLTVV.

The rearrangement uses TRBV6-5 and TRBJ1-1; D might be TRBD1 (5 bases). Trimming removed 7 bases at V and 5 bases at J, with 14 bases between. CDR1 and CDR2 from the germline V gene are MNHEY and SVGAGI. This CDR3 spans 13 amino acids. CDR3 protein: CASTQGIWTEAFF. DNA of the CDR3: TGTGCCAGCACCCAGGGTATTTGGACTGAAGCTTTCTTT.

This sequence joins TRBV30 and TRBJ1-2; unclear D gene. The germline V and J ends were trimmed by 5 bases and 0 bases, with 13 bases remaining between them. The CDR3 consists of 14 residues. Germline V gene sequence: CDR1 GTSNPN, CDR2 SVGIG (reference sequence). The chain's CDR3 is CAWGIRGSNYGYTF. DNA of the CDR3: TGTGCCTGGGGTATCAGAGGGTCTAACTATGGCTACACCTTC.

The genes are TRBV6-5 and TRBJ2-3; D is perhaps TRBD1 or TRBD2 (5 bases each). V shed 2 bases and J shed 2 bases, with 11 bases lying between them. Germline values: CDR1 MNHEY, CDR2 SVGAGI. The CDR3 consists of 15 residues. In DNA form, the CDR3 reads TGTGCCAGCAGTTACGGTTCTGGGACCACAGATACGCAGTATTTT. It translates to CASSYGSGTTDTQYF.

The rearrangement links TRBV18 to TRBJ2-2; D could derive from TRBD1 or TRBD2 (5 bases each). Deletions cut 1 base from V and 5 bases from J, with 5 bases between. This CDR3 comprises 13 residues. Germline V CDR1 and CDR2: KGHSH, LQKENI. The CDR3, as DNA: TGTGCCAGCTCACCACGGGGGACCGGGGAGCTGTTTTTT. Translating it yields CASSPRGTGELFF.